The 8 T cell receptor beta chains presented below share a single source sample, sequenced in a study of blood T cell repertoires in COVID-19. TCRdb keeps only in-frame clones here, not all; method: immunoSEQ multiplex PCR. The sample has approximately 140,000 clones, 88% seen once. The sequenced material came from peripheral blood. Receptors were obtained from a man in his 70s with active COVID-19.

The chain links TRBV19 to TRBJ2-2, with a tentative D call TRBD2 (7 bases). Per germline, CDR1 LNHDA and CDR2 SQIVND (reference sequence). V was clipped by 8 bases and J by 5 bases, with 9 bases between them. The CDR3 runs to 12 residues. The CDR3 loop reads CASRGATGELFF. CDR3 nucleotide sequence: TGTGCCAGTCGGGGGGCAACCGGGGAGCTGTTTTTT.

V gene TRBV4-1 combines with J gene TRBJ2-5, with TRBD2 identical over 7 bases. Germline V gene lookup returns CDR1 MGHRA and CDR2 YSYEKL. V was clipped by 1 base and J by 6 bases; unmatched bases: 5. The CDR3 consists of 14 residues. CDR3 amino acids: CASSQGGSIKTQYF. In nucleotides, the CDR3 is TGCGCCAGCAGCCAAGGCGGGAGTATAAAGACCCAGTACTTC.

The CDR3 region is CASSYSPEMDEQFF. In DNA form, the CDR3 reads TGTGCCAGCAGTTACTCCCCAGAAATGGATGAGCAGTTCTTC. The chain uses TRBV6-2 or TRBV6-3 and TRBJ2-1; no reliable D call. Germline CDR1 MNHEY, CDR2 SVGEGT. The CDR3 is 14 amino acids. Trimming pared 0 bases from V and 8 bases from J, leaving 11 bases between.

The V call is TRBV9, the J call TRBJ2-1; TRBD2 might be the D (6 bases). The CDR3 has 14 amino acids. CDR1 and CDR2 from the germline V gene are SGDLS and YYNGEE. Trimming took 4 bases from V and 6 from J, leaving 14 bases between them. DNA of the CDR3: TGTGCCAGCAGCCCTTTAGGAGCGGGCAATGAGCAGTTCTTC. Protein sequence: CASSPLGAGNEQFF.

The chain combines TRBV29-1 with TRBJ1-6; tentatively, D is TRBD1 (5 bases). The CDR3 runs to 13 residues. V gave up 6 bases and J gave up 7 bases, with 13 bases separating them. The germline V gene encodes CDR1 SQVTM and CDR2 ANQGSEA. CDR3 DNA: TGCAGCGTCGGGGAGGGGAGGAATTCACCCCTCCACTTT. Protein sequence: CSVGEGRNSPLHF. Filled out from reference TRBV29-1 and TRBJ1-6, the complete variable domain reads SAVISQKPSRDICQRGTSLTIQCQVDSQVTMMFWYRQQPGQSLTLIATANQGSEATYESGFVIDKFPISRPNLTFSTLTVSNMSPEDSSIYLCSVGEGRNSPLHFGNGTRLTVT.

V is TRBV2 and J is TRBJ1-6; weak D call: TRBD1 (6 bases). Trimming left V 3 bases short and J 11 bases short, with 17 bases between. This CDR3 comprises 15 residues. From germline, CDR1 is SNHLY and CDR2 FYNNEI. CDR3 region: CASSDGGQPGTPLHF. The CDR3 nucleotides read TGTGCCAGCAGTGATGGCGGACAGCCTGGCACACCCCTCCACTTT.

This clone came up once. The chain carries TRBV3-1 (or the pseudogene TRBV3-2) and TRBJ2-1; 10 nucleotides agree with TRBD2. CDR1 is LGHDT and CDR2 is YNNKEL in the germline V gene (reference sequence). V trimming: 2 bases; J trimming: 1 base; junction bases outside the gene matches: 8. The CDR3 sequence is 18 residues long. The CDR3 protein is CASSQRGASGSSYNEQFF. CDR3 DNA sequence: TGTGCCAGCAGCCAAAGGGGGGCTAGCGGGAGTTCCTACAATGAGCAGTTCTTC.

A word on this clone: At one boundary the junction diverges from the germline segment, which might be a read error. The J gene is TRBJ1-3, the V gene TRBV6-5, with D perhaps TRBD1 (6 bases). The CDR3 is 15 amino acids. Per the germline V gene, CDR1 is MNHEY and CDR2 is SVGAGI. In nucleotides, the CDR3 is TGTGCCAGCAGTTACGACAGGTACTCTGAAAACACCATATATTTT. Encoded protein: CASSYDRYSENTIYF.